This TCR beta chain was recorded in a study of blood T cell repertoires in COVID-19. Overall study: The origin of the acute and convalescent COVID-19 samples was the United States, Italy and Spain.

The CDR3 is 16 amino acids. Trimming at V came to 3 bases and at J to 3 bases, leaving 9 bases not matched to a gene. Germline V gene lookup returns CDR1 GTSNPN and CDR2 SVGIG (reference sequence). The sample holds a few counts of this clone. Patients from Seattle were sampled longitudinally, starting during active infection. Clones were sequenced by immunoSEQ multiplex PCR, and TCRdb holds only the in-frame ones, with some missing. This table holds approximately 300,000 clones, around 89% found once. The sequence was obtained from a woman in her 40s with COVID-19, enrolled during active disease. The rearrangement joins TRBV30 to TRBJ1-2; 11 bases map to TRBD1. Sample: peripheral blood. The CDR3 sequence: CAWRGTGGNSYYGYTF. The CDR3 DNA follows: TGTGCCTGGAGGGGGACAGGGGGGAACTCATACTATGGCTACACCTTC.